Listed below are T cell receptor beta chains from one sample, sequenced in a study of T cells in Graves' hyperthyroidism and ophthalmopathy. One entry per CDR3 protein results from TCRdb running MiXCR on the multiplex PCR reads. The table shows some 490,000 distinct CDR3 sequences, with around 16% occurring only once. The specimen sequenced was blood. These receptors were collected from a woman aged 25 to 39 with Graves' ophthalmopathy. The CDR3 runs from the conserved cysteine through the conserved F or W. A D gene is named only where the DNA matches it firmly. Clone size is shown for a subset of rows, as once, few, many or a class of expanded clone.

CASSYSGREETQYF | TGTGCCAGCAGTTACTCGGGCAGGGAAGAGACCCAGTACTTC | many | TRBJ2-5 | NA | TRBV6-2/TRBV6-3
CATSWTDSTYEQYF | TGTGCCACCAGTTGGACGGACTCTACCTACGAGCAGTACTTC | NA | TRBJ2-7 | NA | TRBV15
CASSDWTGEAFF | TGTGCCAGCAGCGATTGGACAGGTGAAGCTTTCTTT | few | TRBJ1-1 | TRBD1 | TRBV5-5
CASSDYSGNTIYF | TGTGCCAGCAGCGACTACTCTGGAAACACCATATATTTT | many | TRBJ1-3 | NA | TRBV28
CASGSGTSVNEQFF | TGTGCTAGTGGTTCGGGGACTAGCGTGAATGAGCAGTTCTTC | many | TRBJ2-1 | TRBD2 | TRBV12-5
CASSLSGSLADEQFF | TGTGCCAGCTCCTTAAGCGGGAGCCTGGCGGATGAGCAGTTCTTC | few | TRBJ2-1 | TRBD2 | TRBV27
CSARVGEWETQYF | TGCAGTGCTAGAGTGGGCGAGTGGGAGACCCAGTACTTC | many | TRBJ2-5 | NA | TRBV20-1
CASSLQGRAKNIQYF | TGTGCCAGCAGTTTACAGGGAAGGGCCAAAAACATTCAGTACTTC | NA | TRBJ2-4 | NA | TRBV28
CASSFSEYNEQFF | TGTGCCAGCAGTTTTAGCGAGTACAATGAGCAGTTCTTC | few | TRBJ2-1 | NA | TRBV6-2/TRBV6-3
CASRQGAEAFF | TGTGCCAGCAGGCAGGGGGCTGAAGCTTTCTTT | few | TRBJ1-1 | TRBD1 | TRBV6-2/TRBV6-3
CASSLGGIGNIQYF | TGTGCCAGCAGCTTGGGGGGAATTGGAAACATTCAGTACTTC | NA | TRBJ2-4 | NA | TRBV7-9
CASTPGRTGSNEQFF | TGTGCCAGCACCCCAGGGCGAACAGGGAGCAATGAGCAGTTCTTC | NA | TRBJ2-1 | NA | TRBV7-9
CSARDFVDNEQFF | TGCAGTGCTAGAGACTTCGTAGACAATGAGCAGTTCTTC | many | TRBJ2-1 | NA | TRBV20-1
CASTTRWNTEAFF | TGTGCCAGCACCACTCGGTGGAACACTGAAGCTTTCTTT | many | TRBJ1-1 | NA | TRBV27
CASRGLIGLAGYEQFF | TGTGCCAGCCGGGGCTTGATCGGACTAGCGGGCTATGAGCAGTTCTTC | many | TRBJ2-1 | TRBD2 | TRBV27
CASSSPSGSGAEQYF | TGTGCCAGCAGTTCTCCAAGCGGGAGCGGGGCTGAGCAGTACTTC | NA | TRBJ2-7 | TRBD2 | TRBV12-3/TRBV12-4
CASSLSYTEAFF | TGTGCCAGCAGCCTAAGTTACACTGAAGCTTTCTTT | NA | TRBJ1-1 | NA | TRBV28
CASSQAGTSGTGGKTQYF | TGCGCCAGCAGCCAAGCCGGGACTAGCGGGACCGGTGGAAAGACCCAGTACTTC | few | TRBJ2-5 | TRBD2 | TRBV4-3
CASSLVGRPYNEQFF | TGCGCCAGCAGCTTGGTGGGGAGGCCCTACAATGAGCAGTTCTTC | many | TRBJ2-1 | NA | TRBV5-1
CASSEQGSAFF | TGTGCCAGCAGCGAACAGGGGAGCGCTTTCTTT | few | TRBJ1-1 | TRBD1 | TRBV6-1
CASSFVTGAGELFF | TGTGCCAGCAGCTTCGTGACAGGGGCCGGGGAGCTGTTTTTT | NA | TRBJ2-2 | TRBD1 | TRBV7-9
CASSIPGTSNIQYF | TGTGCCAGTAGTATCCCCGGGACTAGTAACATTCAGTACTTC | few | TRBJ2-4 | TRBD2 | TRBV19
CASSQWTGGIYGYTF | TGTGCCAGCAGCCAATGGACAGGGGGCATCTATGGCTACACCTTC | few | TRBJ1-2 | TRBD1 | TRBV3-1
CASSPRGGLAGEYEQYF | TGTGCCAGCAGTCCCCGGGGGGGGTTAGCGGGGGAATACGAGCAGTACTTC | many | TRBJ2-7 | TRBD2 | TRBV28
CASSLGQMNTEAFF | TGTGCCAGCAGCTTGGGACAGATGAACACTGAAGCTTTCTTT | many | TRBJ1-1 | TRBD1 | TRBV7-2
CASSPSGVMNTEAFF | TGCGCCAGCAGCCCGTCAGGGGTCATGAACACTGAAGCTTTCTTT | many | TRBJ1-1 | NA | TRBV5-1
CAIQMTAKNIQYF | TGTGCCATTCAGATGACAGCCAAAAACATTCAGTACTTC | few | TRBJ2-4 | NA | TRBV14
CASSLLAGGLSSYNEQFF | TGTGCCAGCAGTTTACTAGCGGGAGGTTTAAGCTCCTACAATGAGCAGTTCTTC | few | TRBJ2-1 | TRBD2 | TRBV28
CASSQRQGFTDTQYF | TGTGCCAGCAGTCAAAGACAGGGGTTCACAGATACGCAGTATTTT | few | TRBJ2-3 | TRBD1 | TRBV28
CAWSRGTTGYTF | TGTGCCTGGAGTCGGGGGACAACTGGCTACACCTTC | many | TRBJ1-2 | NA | TRBV30
CARWGIDQPQHF | TGTGCCAGGTGGGGTATTGATCAGCCCCAGCATTTT | few | TRBJ1-5 | NA | TRBV9
CASSDPRGGDTEAFF | TGTGCCAGTAGTGATCCCAGGGGGGGGGACACTGAAGCTTTCTTT | NA | TRBJ1-1 | TRBD1 | TRBV19
CASSFSRNYGYTF | TGTGCCAGCAGTTTCAGCCGTAACTATGGCTACACCTTC | many | TRBJ1-2 | NA | TRBV12-3/TRBV12-4
CASSVRQGGTGELFF | TGTGCCAGCAGCGTCCGGCAGGGAGGCACCGGGGAGCTGTTTTTT | many | TRBJ2-2 | NA | TRBV11-2
CASSLSGVQPNEQFF | TGTGCCAGCAGCCTCTCAGGGGTCCAGCCCAATGAGCAGTTCTTC | many | TRBJ2-1 | NA | TRBV7-2
CASRDTGGELFF | TGCGCCAGCAGAGACACAGGCGGGGAGCTGTTTTTT | NA | TRBJ2-2 | NA | TRBV10-2
CSALPGQGLGLRPQHF | TGCAGTGCGCTACCGGGACAGGGCCTTGGTTTACGGCCCCAGCATTTT | few | TRBJ1-5 | TRBD1 | TRBV20-1
CASSPNLPPDTQYF | TGTGCCAGCAGTCCCAATTTGCCACCAGATACGCAGTATTTT | many | TRBJ2-3 | NA | TRBV12-3/TRBV12-4
CASSDSGSVGNEQFF | TGTGCCAGCAGTGACTCGGGCTCAGTAGGCAATGAGCAGTTCTTC | few | TRBJ2-1 | NA | TRBV6-4
CSAPGQGLYEQYF | TGCAGTGCACCGGGACAGGGGCTGTACGAGCAGTACTTC | NA | TRBJ2-7 | TRBD1 | TRBV20-1
CATAIAEGYEQYF | TGTGCCACCGCCATAGCGGAGGGGTACGAGCAGTACTTC | few | TRBJ2-7 | NA | TRBV24-1
CASSTGYYEQYF | TGTGCCAGCAGTACAGGGTACTACGAGCAGTACTTC | NA | TRBJ2-7 | NA | TRBV6-1
CSASSGGGGNEQFF | TGCAGTGCTTCGTCGGGAGGGGGGGGCAATGAGCAGTTCTTC | many | TRBJ2-1 | TRBD2 | TRBV20-1
CASSYGQGYSYEQYF | TGTGCCAGCTCATACGGACAGGGCTACTCCTACGAGCAGTACTTC | many | TRBJ2-7 | TRBD1 | TRBV18
CASRVGQTTNYGYTF | TGTGCCAGCAGGGTGGGACAGACGACGAACTATGGCTACACCTTC | NA | TRBJ1-2 | TRBD1 | TRBV6-2/TRBV6-3
CASSDSGALRTEAFF | TGTGCCAGCAGTGACTCAGGGGCCCTGAGGACTGAAGCTTTCTTT | few | TRBJ1-1 | NA | TRBV6-4
CASSFDRGTTDTQYF | TGTGCCAGCAGCTTCGACAGGGGGACCACAGATACGCAGTATTTT | many | TRBJ2-3 | TRBD1 | TRBV11-2
CASSTGSGELFF | TGTGCCAGCAGCACGGGTTCCGGGGAGCTGTTTTTT | NA | TRBJ2-2 | NA | TRBV9